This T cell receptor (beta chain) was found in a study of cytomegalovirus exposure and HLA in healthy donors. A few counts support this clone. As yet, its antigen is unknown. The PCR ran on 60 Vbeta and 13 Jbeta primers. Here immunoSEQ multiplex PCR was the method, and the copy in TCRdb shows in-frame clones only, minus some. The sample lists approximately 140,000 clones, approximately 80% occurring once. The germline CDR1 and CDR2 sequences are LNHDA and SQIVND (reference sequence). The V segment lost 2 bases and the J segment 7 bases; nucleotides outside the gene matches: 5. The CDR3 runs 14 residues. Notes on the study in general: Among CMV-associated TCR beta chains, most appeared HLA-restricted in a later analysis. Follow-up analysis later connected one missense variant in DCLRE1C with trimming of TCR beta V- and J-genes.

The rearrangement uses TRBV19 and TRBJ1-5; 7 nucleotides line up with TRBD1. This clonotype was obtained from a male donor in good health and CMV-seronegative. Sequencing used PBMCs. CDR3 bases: TGTGCCAGTAGTATACAGGGGGACGGCCAGCCCCAGCATTTT. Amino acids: CASSIQGDGQPQHF. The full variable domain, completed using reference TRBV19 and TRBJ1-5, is DGGITQSPKYLFRKEGQNVTLSCEQNLNHDAMYWYRQDPGQGLRLIYYSQIVNDFQKGDIAEGYSVSREKKESFPLTVTSAQKNPTAFYLCASSIQGDGQPQHFGDGTRLSIL.